This T cell receptor (beta chain) was obtained from a study of regulatory T cells in long-lasting Graves disease. Looked up from germline, CDR1 is MNHNS and CDR2 is SASEGT. CDR3 length equals 15 residues. V was clipped by 0 bases and J by 1 base, with 7 bases between them. Time point defined: newly diagnosed GD, antithyroid drugs for less than 3 months. Preparation of the TCR library used RNA extracted from PBMCs. Ten or more counts support this clonotype. Both iRepertoire HTBI primers and Arm-PCR of CDR3 regions were used to build the TCR beta libraries. Each CDR3 protein is one row after TCRdb ran MiXCR on the multiplex PCR reads. The data contain some 320,000 distinct CDR3 sequences, roughly 18% of them singletons.

The chain carries TRBV6-1 and TRBJ1-5, with unresolved D. This clonotype was obtained from a female donor with Graves disease. The material sequenced was peripheral blood mononuclear cells (PBMCs), taken at new diagnosis, from a patient treated with antithyroid drugs. CDR3 amino acids: CASSEAHGSNQPQHF. The DNA for the CDR3 is TGTGCCAGCAGTGAAGCGCACGGGAGCAATCAGCCCCAGCATTTT.